Described below is a single T cell receptor (beta chain) sequence and its context. Its specificity is unknown. The entry originates in a study of cytomegalovirus exposure and HLA in healthy donors. Study-level findings and limits: In a later analysis, TCR beta V- and J-gene trimming showed a link to a missense DCLRE1C variant.

The PCR used 60 Vbeta and 13 Jbeta primers. TCRdb's table, derived via immunoSEQ multiplex PCR, lists solely in-frame clones and lacks some. The table has some 200,000 clones, around 83% seen once. This receptor was identified in a woman aged 18-30 years in good health and CMV-seronegative. Sequencing was carried out using PBMCs.

The CDR3 sequence: CASSLRQQVTYNEQFF. The CDR3 nucleotides read TGTGCCAGCAGCTTACGTCAACAGGTAACCTACAATGAGCAGTTCTTC. This chain connects TRBV7-8 to TRBJ2-7; TRBD1 is a possible D gene (5 bases). The assigned J gene may be wrong: the sequence end matches TRBJ2-1 better. This CDR3 has 16 amino acids. Germline-derived CDR1 and CDR2 are SGHVS and FQNEAQ.